This T cell receptor beta chain was documented in a study of T cells after posttransplantation cyclophosphamide. The table lists this clone with a count of one. What it recognizes is unknown. From germline, CDR1 is SNHLY and CDR2 FYNNEI. Germline trimming cut 5 bases from V and 4 bases from J; bases unmatched to any gene: 13. The CDR3 contains 17 residues. Busulfan-fludarabine conditioning, marrow transplant, and cyclophosphamide on days +3 and +4 were administered. Profiled with immunoSEQ multiplex PCR; TCRdb holds only in-frame clones, not every one. The profile shows tens of thousands of clones, roughly nine tenths of them singletons. General observations from the study: Blood and skin or GI T cell repertoires showed limited TRB overlap. After PTCy, TRB diversity resembled that of CNI/methotrexate controls. Later blood repertoires were often dominated by clones from the donor CD8+ memory compartment.

The chain uses TRBV2 and TRBJ2-3; TRBD2 aligns across 9 bases. This clonotype was obtained from a female patient between 25 and 45 years old who received an allogeneic stem cell transplant from an unrelated donor, was CMV-positive, and had no GVHD. Some of the T cells might come from the graft donor. This material consisted of PBMCs, taken after allogeneic stem cell transplant with posttransplant cyclophosphamide. CDR3: CASSPSSLAGVADTQYF. The CDR3 coding sequence is TGTGCCAGCAGTCCCTCGAGTTTAGCGGGGGTTGCAGATACGCAGTATTTT.